This TCR beta chain comes out of a study of somatic mutations in cytotoxic T cells in rheumatoid arthritis listed by TCRdb under 2017. Study-level background: Sorted V beta1+ cells also underwent TCRB sequencing, and some V beta antibody-stained T-cell populations were flow-sorted at nearly 100% purity on a FACSAria II or Sony SH800. The study asked whether expanded CD8+ T-cell clones in newly diagnosed, untreated rheumatoid arthritis carry somatic mutations, and used TCRB deep sequencing to characterize clonality. TCRB deep sequencing covered 65 to 80 patients with rheumatoid arthritis along with about 20 healthy controls. Median age was essentially the same in the patient group and the control group.

V sheds 4 bases and J sheds 3 bases, leaving 16 bases between their ends. For CDR1 and CDR2, the germline V gene lists SGDLS and YYNGEE. The CDR3 has 16 amino acids, counting the end cysteine and phenylalanine. Only the CDR3 portion is preserved as DNA: 48 bases, with reading frame beginning at the first base. Beyond this particular receptor, the publication reports: In about an eighth of the roughly 60 patients, more than 20% of CD8+ cells belonged to the largest CD8+ clone, while several identical CD8+ TCRB sequences were shared between blood and synovial fluid. The slight underrepresentation of TRBV07 in patients was not corrected for multiple comparisons. An increase of CD8+ clonality with age was seen in patients (Spearman r ~ 0.45) but not in healthy controls. The antigen targets of the expanded CD8+ clones were unknown, and absence from virus-specific databases did not rule out viral specificity. CD8+ T-cell clonality did not differ significantly between rheumatoid arthritis patients and age-matched healthy controls.

With a median age of about 51 years (range roughly 20-80) and 55% female, the healthy controls consisted of some 20 blood donors whose buffy coats were used. CD4+ and CD8+ cells were isolated by positive magnetic bead selection on an AutoMACS, and purity was checked by flow cytometry. Peripheral blood mononuclear cells were isolated by Ficoll-Paque PLUS density gradient separation. Using Nucleospin Tissue or Tissue XS kits, DNA was extracted from CD4-enriched, CD8-enriched or PBMC samples, with quantification by a Qubit 2.0 fluorometer. Sequencing of TCRB CDR3 was done on genomic DNA with the immunoSEQ assay. The source study handled its data this way. Only productive TCRB rearrangements were included in the analyses. Clonality was expressed as a Shannon entropy-based productive clonality index, with each clone defined by a unique TCRB CDR3 sequence. Repertoire overlap between two samples was calculated from the template counts of each clone relative to total templates per sample. A correlation with a Spearman r of around 0.6 was found between V-gene usage by flow cytometry and V-gene usage by TCRB sequencing. Here the immuneACCESS table is served through TCRdb, limited to in-frame sequences with V and J called. Missing clones are a known gap in these copies; in checked studies unresolved V genes cover under half, and the rest lacks a known reason. V and J calls and clone size are copied from that table; D and trimming were computed from the DNA. The sample includes 6,000 to 8,000 clones, with approximately 81% observed a single time. The ten largest clonotypes hold about 39% of the sample.

Points on this clone: Its antigen specificity is not known. No base qualities exist here, and no much larger clone lies one base off it.

The chain links TRBV9 with TRBJ2-2; a tentative D call is TRBD2 (6 bases match). The sample taken for sequencing was CD8+ T cells sorted from blood. The TCR comes from a woman aged 55 to 70 in good health. Read as DNA, the sequence is TGTGCCAGCAGCCCCCGGTGGAGGGTGGACACCGGGGAGCTGTTTTTT. Translated, this is CASSPRWRVDTGELFF.